These 10 T cell receptor beta chains were all obtained from the same sample, sequenced in a study of T cells in Graves' hyperthyroidism and ophthalmopathy. Amplified regions were TCR beta CDR3 sequences from RNA transcripts. In the first-round RT-PCR of the TCR CDR3, the HTBI primer set was used. TCRdb processed the multiplex PCR reads anew with MiXCR; each CDR3 protein has one entry. This sample has 300,000 to 450,000 distinct CDR3 sequences; about 15% occur once, and the top ten carry approximately 10%. Material: blood. The receptors shown here come from a woman in her sixties or seventies with Graves' hyperthyroidism.

J is TRBJ2-3 and V is TRBV12-3 or TRBV12-4, with 11 bases fitting TRBD2. The CDR3 consists of 15 residues. The V gene end was trimmed by 5 bases and the J gene end by 8 bases; junction bases not matched to a gene: 9. The CDR3 sequence is CASSGGLAGLVTQYF. The DNA of the CDR3 is TGTGCCAGCAGTGGCGGACTAGCGGGCCTTGTTACGCAGTATTTT.

In its sample, this clonotype was seen a few times. V usage is TRBV6-5 and J usage is TRBJ2-1; D gene unclear. Germline assignment: CDR1 MNHEY and CDR2 SVGAGI. This CDR3 has 15 residues. V was cut by 2 bases and J by 5 bases, with 13 bases left in between. As DNA, the CDR3 is TGTGCCAGCAGTTACAGGGTCAATACAAACAATGAGCAGTTCTTC. It specifies CASSYRVNTNNEQFF.

This clonotype was seen repeatedly, ten times or more. This sequence joins TRBV27 and TRBJ1-5; perhaps TRBD1 as D (5 bases). Germline lookup yields CDR1 MNHEY and CDR2 SMNVEV (reference sequence). The CDR3 sequence is 16 residues long. The V end lost 4 bases, the J end lost 2 bases, and 15 bases lay between the germline ends. CDR3 sequence: CASSSLGGRGNQPQHF. In DNA, the CDR3 is TGTGCCAGCAGTTCACTTGGGGGGAGGGGCAATCAGCCCCAGCATTTT.

The table lists this clonotype with many counts. This rearrangement joins TRBV12-3 or TRBV12-4 to TRBJ1-1; TRBD1 is a possible D gene (5 bases). V was trimmed by 6 bases and J by 13 bases, leaving 21 bases between them. The CDR3 consists of 13 residues. CDR3: CASRTTGRDSHFF. The CDR3 DNA reads TGTGCCAGCAGGACAACGGGCAGGGATTCCCATTTCTTT.

This clonotype was recorded many times. The V and J genes are TRBV20-1 and TRBJ1-5, with D uncertain. This CDR3 comprises 12 residues. The germline V gene has CDR1 DFQATT and CDR2 SNEGSKA (reference sequence). Trimming shortened V by 0 bases and J by 7 bases, and 7 bases separated the two germline ends. In nucleotides, the CDR3 is TGCAGTGCTAGAGATATTGGGCAGCCCCAGCATTTT. Translated: CSARDIGQPQHF.

This clonotype was seen only a few times. This chain connects TRBV6-1 to TRBJ2-3, with a possible D match to TRBD2 (5 bases). This CDR3 has 15 residues. From germline, CDR1 is MNHNS and CDR2 SASEGT. Trimming took 6 bases from V and 2 from J, leaving 15 bases between them. This chain's CDR3 is CASRRTAPATDTQYF. The CDR3 nucleotides read TGTGCCAGCAGGAGGACTGCCCCGGCCACAGATACGCAGTATTTT.

In this sample, this clonotype turned up a few times. This chain links TRBV5-1 with TRBJ2-7, with D perhaps matching TRBD2 (5 bases). Germline V gene sequence: CDR1 SGHRS, CDR2 YFSETQ. Deletions cut 4 bases from V and 2 bases from J, with 19 bases between. The CDR3 extends over 16 amino acids. CDR3 DNA sequence: TGCGCCAGCAGCCCTTATCCGAGAGGGCGGCCCTACGAGCAGTACTTC. Residues: CASSPYPRGRPYEQYF. Together with reference TRBV5-1 and TRBJ2-7, the CDR3 gives the full variable domain: KAGVTQTPRYLIKTRGQQVTLSCSPISGHRSVSWYQQTPGQGLQFLFEYFSETQRNKGNFPGRFSGRQFSNSRSEMNVSTLELGDSALYLCASSPYPRGRPYEQYFGPGTRLTVT.

V is TRBV6-1 and J is TRBJ2-7, with D possibly matching TRBD1 (5 bases). The CDR3 extends over 14 amino acids. V was trimmed by 6 bases and J by 2 bases, leaving 14 bases between them. Looked up from germline, CDR1 is MNHNS and CDR2 is SASEGT. The CDR3 region has the DNA TGTGCCAGCAGACGACAGCCGGACACCTACGAGCAGTACTTC. As protein: CASRRQPDTYEQYF.

This clonotype was found many times. The chain has TRBV20-1 and TRBJ1-2; D is perhaps TRBD1 (5 bases). This CDR3 spans 12 amino acids. Germline CDR1 reads DFQATT; CDR2 reads SNEGSKA (reference sequence). V was trimmed by 0 bases and J by 6 bases, leaving 8 bases between them. CDR3 DNA: TGCAGTGCTAGAGATCTCAGGGATGGCTACACCTTC. This gives the protein CSARDLRDGYTF.

In this sample, this clonotype turned up many times. The CDR3 here is CASSPPRRGQHLEQFF. CDR3 DNA sequence: TGTGCCAGCTCACCCCCCAGAAGGGGCCAGCATCTTGAGCAGTTCTTC. The chain recombines TRBV18 with TRBJ2-1; D might be TRBD1 (5 bases). Germline CDR1 and CDR2: KGHSH and LQKENI. Trimming took off 3 bases at V and 9 bases at J, with 21 bases between the two ends. The CDR3 has 16 residues.